This TCR beta chain was documented in a study of preoperative IRX-2 immunotherapy in early breast cancer. The assay was immunoSEQ multiplex PCR, and TCRdb's table has in-frame clones only and misses some. The sample lists fewer than 35,000 clones; roughly 86% were seen once. Turning to this clone: At one of its ends the junction is not consistent with the germline gene, which may arise from a read error.

In germline, CDR1 is SGHRS, CDR2 YFSETQ. This CDR3 comprises 15 residues. This sample's treatment: preoperative locoregional IRX-2 cytokine immunotherapy. This phase Ib study tested locoregional IRX-2 cytokine immunotherapy given before surgery. The chain combines TRBV5-1 with TRBJ2-1; D is uncertain. Sequenced material: tumor tissue, taken after IRX-2 immunotherapy. The receptor was isolated from a human donor with breast cancer. DNA of the CDR3: TGCGCCAACAGCCCTGCGGTATCCACAAACAATGAGCAGTTCTTC. It yields the protein CANSPAVSTNNEQFF.